Sequencing of this T cell receptor beta chain was carried out in a study of blood T cells in healthy people across ages. Overall study results and limits: Diversity of TCR beta per million T cells declined in a roughly linear way with age.

In germline, CDR1 is MNHEY, CDR2 SVGEGT. J gave up 3 bases and V 10 bases, and 18 bases lay outside the gene matches. This CDR3 spans 17 amino acids. This clonotype was detected ten times or more. Its antigen is undetermined. It was with a sample-barcoded 5' primer and a J-beta primer mix that a second PCR of about 6 to 12 cycles was run. Each sample provided no less than 3 million CDR3-containing paired-end reads. TCRdb re-analysed the 5' RACE reads in MiXCR, keeping a single row per CDR3 protein. The sample contains hundreds of thousands of distinct CDR3 sequences, 40% to 50% of which appear only once.

The chain employs TRBV6-2 or TRBV6-3 and TRBJ2-7, with 10 positions matching TRBD2. This sequence originates from a man at least 80 years old in good health. Input material: blood. CDR3 nucleotides: TGTGCCACTACCCCTGGGCTAGCGGGAGCGCCGGGCTACGAGCAGTACTTC. Translating it yields CATTPGLAGAPGYEQYF.